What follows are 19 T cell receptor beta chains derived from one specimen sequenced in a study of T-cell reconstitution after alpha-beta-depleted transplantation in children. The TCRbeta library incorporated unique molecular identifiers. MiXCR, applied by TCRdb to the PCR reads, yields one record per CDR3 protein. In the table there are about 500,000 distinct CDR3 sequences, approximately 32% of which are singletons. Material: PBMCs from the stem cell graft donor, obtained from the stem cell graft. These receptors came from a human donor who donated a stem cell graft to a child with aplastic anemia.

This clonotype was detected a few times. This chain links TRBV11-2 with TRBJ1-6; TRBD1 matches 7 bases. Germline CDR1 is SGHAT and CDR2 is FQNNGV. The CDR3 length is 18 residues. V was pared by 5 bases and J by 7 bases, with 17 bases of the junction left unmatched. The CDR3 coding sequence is TGTGCCAGCAGCCTTCAGGGGGTTGCCTGGACTAAGAATTCACCCCTCCACTTT. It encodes CASSLQGVAWTKNSPLHF.

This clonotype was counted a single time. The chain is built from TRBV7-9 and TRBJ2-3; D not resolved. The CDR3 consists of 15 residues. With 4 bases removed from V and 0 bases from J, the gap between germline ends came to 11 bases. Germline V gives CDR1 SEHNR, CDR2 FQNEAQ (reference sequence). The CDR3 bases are TGTGCCAGCAGCTCCACCCCTGCGAGCACAGATACGCAGTATTTT. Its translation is CASSSTPASTDTQYF.

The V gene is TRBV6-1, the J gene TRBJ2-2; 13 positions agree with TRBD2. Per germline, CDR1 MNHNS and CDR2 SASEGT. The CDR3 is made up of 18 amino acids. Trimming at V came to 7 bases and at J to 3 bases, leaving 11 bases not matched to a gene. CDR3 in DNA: TGTGCCAGCAAACCCGGACTAGCGGGAGTAGTAGACACCGGGGAGCTGTTTTTT. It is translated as CASKPGLAGVVDTGELFF.

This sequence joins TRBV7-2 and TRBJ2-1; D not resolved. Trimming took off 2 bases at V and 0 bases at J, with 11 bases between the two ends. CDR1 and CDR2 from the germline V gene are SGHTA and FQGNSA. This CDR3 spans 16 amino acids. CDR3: CASSLKSISSYNEQFF. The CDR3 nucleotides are TGTGCCAGCAGCTTAAAATCAATCAGCTCCTACAATGAGCAGTTCTTC.

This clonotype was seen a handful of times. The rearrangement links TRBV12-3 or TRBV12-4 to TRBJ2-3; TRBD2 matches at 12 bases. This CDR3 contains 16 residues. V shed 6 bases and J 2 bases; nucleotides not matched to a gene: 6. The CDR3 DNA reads TGTGCCAGCAGCCTATGGACTAGCGGGAACACAGATACGCAGTATTTT. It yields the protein CASSLWTSGNTDTQYF.

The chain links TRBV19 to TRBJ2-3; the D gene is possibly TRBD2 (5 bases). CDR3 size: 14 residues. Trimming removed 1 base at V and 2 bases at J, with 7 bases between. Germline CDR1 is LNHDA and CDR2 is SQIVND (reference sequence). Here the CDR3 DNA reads TGTGCCAGTAGTATAGTCGGGAACACAGATACGCAGTATTTT. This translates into CASSIVGNTDTQYF.

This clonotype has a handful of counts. CDR3 bases: TGTGCCAGCAGCTTCAGGGACCACAATGAGCAGTTCTTC. Translating it yields CASSFRDHNEQFF. The chain is built from TRBV5-4 and TRBJ2-1; D assignment may be TRBD1 or TRBD2 (5 bases each). Per the germline V gene, CDR1 is SGHNT and CDR2 is YYREEE (reference sequence). The CDR3 totals 13 residues. The ends were cut back, 2 bases at V and 5 bases at J, with 8 bases in the middle.

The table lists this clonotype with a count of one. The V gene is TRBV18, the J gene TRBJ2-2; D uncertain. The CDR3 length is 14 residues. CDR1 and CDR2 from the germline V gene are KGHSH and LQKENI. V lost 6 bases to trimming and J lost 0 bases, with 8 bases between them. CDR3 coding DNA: TGTGCCAGCTCGCCGCAGGCGAACACCGGGGAGCTGTTTTTT. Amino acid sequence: CASSPQANTGELFF. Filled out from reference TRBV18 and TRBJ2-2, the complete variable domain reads NAGVMQNPRHLVRRRGQEARLRCSPMKGHSHVYWYRQLPEEGLKFMVYLQKENIIDESGMPKERFSAEFPKEGPSILRIQQVVRGDSAAYFCASSPQANTGELFFGEGSRLTVL.

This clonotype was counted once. In nucleotides, the CDR3 is TGTGCCATCAGTGATCAAGCCCCCTACGAGCAGTACTTC. Translating it yields CAISDQAPYEQYF. This sequence joins TRBV10-3 and TRBJ2-7; D gene ambiguous. The ends were cut back, 3 bases at V and 2 bases at J, with 8 bases in the middle. The CDR3 runs to 13 residues. Germline CDR1 is ENHRY and CDR2 is SYGVKD.

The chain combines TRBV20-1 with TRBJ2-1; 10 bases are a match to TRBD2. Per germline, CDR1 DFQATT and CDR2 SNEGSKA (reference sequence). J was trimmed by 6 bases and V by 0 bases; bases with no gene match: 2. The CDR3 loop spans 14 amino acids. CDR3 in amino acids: CSARDPSGSNEQFF. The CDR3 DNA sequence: TGCAGTGCTAGAGATCCTAGCGGGAGCAATGAGCAGTTCTTC.

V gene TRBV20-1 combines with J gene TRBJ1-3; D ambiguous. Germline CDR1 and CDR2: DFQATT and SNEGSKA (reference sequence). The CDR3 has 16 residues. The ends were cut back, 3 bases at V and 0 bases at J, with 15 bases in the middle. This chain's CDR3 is CSARSTGFGSGNTIYF. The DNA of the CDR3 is TGCAGTGCTAGGTCAACGGGGTTCGGCTCTGGAAACACCATATATTTT.

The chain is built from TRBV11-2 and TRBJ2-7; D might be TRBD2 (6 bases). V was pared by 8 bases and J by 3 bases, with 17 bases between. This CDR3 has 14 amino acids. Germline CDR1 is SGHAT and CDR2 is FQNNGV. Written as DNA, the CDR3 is TGTGCCAGCTCCCAGGGTGCGGGGTTCTACGAGCAGTACTTC. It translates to CASSQGAGFYEQYF.

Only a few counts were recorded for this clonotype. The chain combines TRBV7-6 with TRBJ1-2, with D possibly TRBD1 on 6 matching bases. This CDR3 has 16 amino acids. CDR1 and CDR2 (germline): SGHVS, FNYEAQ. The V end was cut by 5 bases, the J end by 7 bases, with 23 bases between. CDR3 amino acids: CASSTAQGGGAGGYTF. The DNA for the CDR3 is TGTGCCAGCAGCACGGCCCAAGGAGGGGGAGCGGGTGGCTACACCTTC.

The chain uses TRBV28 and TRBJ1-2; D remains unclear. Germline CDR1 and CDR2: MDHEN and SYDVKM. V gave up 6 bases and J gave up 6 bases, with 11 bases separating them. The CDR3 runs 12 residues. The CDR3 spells CASRRGPHGYTF. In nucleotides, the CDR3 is TGTGCCAGCAGGCGGGGTCCGCATGGCTACACCTTC.

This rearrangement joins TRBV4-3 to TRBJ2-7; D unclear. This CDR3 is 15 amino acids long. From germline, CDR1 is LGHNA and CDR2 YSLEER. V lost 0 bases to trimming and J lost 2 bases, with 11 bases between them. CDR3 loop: CASSQDRGWTYEQYF. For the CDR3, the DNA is TGCGCCAGCAGCCAAGATCGAGGCTGGACCTACGAGCAGTACTTC.

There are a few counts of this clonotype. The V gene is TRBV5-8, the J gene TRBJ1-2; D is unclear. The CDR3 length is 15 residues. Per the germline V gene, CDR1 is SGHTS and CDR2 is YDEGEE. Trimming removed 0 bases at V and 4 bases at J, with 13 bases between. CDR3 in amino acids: CASSLGGAPGYGYTF. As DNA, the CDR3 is TGTGCCAGCAGCTTGGGGGGAGCCCCGGGCTATGGCTACACCTTC.

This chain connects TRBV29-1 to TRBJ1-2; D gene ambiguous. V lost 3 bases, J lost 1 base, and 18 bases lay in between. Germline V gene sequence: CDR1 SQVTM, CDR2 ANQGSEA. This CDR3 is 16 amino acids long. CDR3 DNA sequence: TGCAGCGTTGAGCATCCCCCCGGATCTCTTAACTATGGCTACACCTTC. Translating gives CSVEHPPGSLNYGYTF.

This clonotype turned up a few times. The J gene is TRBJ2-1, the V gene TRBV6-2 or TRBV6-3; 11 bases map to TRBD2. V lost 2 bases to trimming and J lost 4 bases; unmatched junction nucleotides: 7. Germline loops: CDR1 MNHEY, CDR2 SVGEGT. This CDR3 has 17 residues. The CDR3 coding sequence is TGTGCCAGCAGTTACGGGTTCGGGACTAGCGGTTACAATGAGCAGTTCTTC. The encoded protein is CASSYGFGTSGYNEQFF.

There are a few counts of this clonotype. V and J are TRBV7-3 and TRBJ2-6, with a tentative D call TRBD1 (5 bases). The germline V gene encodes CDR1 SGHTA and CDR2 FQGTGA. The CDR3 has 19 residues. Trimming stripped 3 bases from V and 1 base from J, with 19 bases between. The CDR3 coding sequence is TGTGCCAGCAGCTTGAGACAGACCCAAGTTGGGTCTGGGGCCAACGTCCTGACTTTC. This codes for CASSLRQTQVGSGANVLTF.